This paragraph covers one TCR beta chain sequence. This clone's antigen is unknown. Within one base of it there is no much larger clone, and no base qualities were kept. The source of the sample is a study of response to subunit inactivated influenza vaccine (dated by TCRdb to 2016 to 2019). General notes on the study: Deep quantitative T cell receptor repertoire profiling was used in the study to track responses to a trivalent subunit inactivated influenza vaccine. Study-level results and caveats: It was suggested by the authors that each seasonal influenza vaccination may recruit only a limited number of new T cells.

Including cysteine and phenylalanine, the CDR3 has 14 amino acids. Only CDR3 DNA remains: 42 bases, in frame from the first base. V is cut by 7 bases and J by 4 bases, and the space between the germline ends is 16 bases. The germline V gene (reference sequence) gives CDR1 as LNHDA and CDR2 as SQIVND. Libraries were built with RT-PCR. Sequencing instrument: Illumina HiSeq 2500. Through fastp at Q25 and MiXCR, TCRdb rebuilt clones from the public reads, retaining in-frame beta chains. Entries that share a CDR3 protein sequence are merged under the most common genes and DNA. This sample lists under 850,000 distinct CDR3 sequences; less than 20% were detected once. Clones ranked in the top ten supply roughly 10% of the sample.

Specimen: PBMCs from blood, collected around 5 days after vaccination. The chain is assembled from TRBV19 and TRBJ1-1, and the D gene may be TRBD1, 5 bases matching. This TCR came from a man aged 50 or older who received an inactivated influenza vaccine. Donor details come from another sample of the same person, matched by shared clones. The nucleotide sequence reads TGTGCCAGTATTACCGGGACGGCTTCCACTGAAGCTTTCTTT. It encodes CASITGTASTEAFF.